The rows below give T cell receptor beta chains drawn from one sample of a study of T cells in Graves' hyperthyroidism and ophthalmopathy. From the multiplex PCR reads, TCRdb called clonotypes with MiXCR, one entry per CDR3 protein. In the table there are 500,000 to 800,000 distinct CDR3 sequences, roughly 45% of which are singletons. The source material was peripheral blood or thyroid tissue (not recorded which). These receptors all come from an adult man with Graves' disease, either hyperthyroidism or ophthalmopathy (not recorded which). CDR3s include the opening cysteine and the closing phenylalanine or tryptophan. A D gene is named only where the DNA matches it firmly. Size is omitted from some rows. Given values are once, few, many or a class for expanded clones.

clone size: many; V gene: TRBV25-1; J gene: TRBJ1-3; D gene: TRBD1; CDR3 protein: CASSGQGYGNTIYF; CDR3 DNA: TGTGCCAGCAGTGGACAGGGATACGGAAACACCATATATTTT
clone size: many; V gene: TRBV7-2; J gene: TRBJ2-6; D gene: -; CDR3 protein: CASSSRGAGANVLTF; CDR3 DNA: TGTGCCAGCAGCTCCCGGGGAGCCGGGGCCAACGTCCTGACTTTC
clone size: -; V gene: TRBV7-8; J gene: TRBJ2-7; D gene: TRBD2; CDR3 protein: CASSFGLAGGPQEQYF; CDR3 DNA: TGTGCCAGCAGCTTCGGTTTAGCGGGGGGGCCTCAAGAGCAGTACTTC
clone size: many; V gene: TRBV7-9; J gene: TRBJ1-6; D gene: -; CDR3 protein: CASSLAGLTSPLHF; CDR3 DNA: TGTGCCAGCAGCTTAGCGGGACTCACCTCACCCCTCCACTTT
clone size: -; V gene: TRBV6-4; J gene: TRBJ1-1; D gene: -; CDR3 protein: CASSDPGTLNTEAFF; CDR3 DNA: TGTGCCAGCAGTGACCCCGGGACATTGAACACTGAAGCTTTCTTT
clone size: -; V gene: TRBV19; J gene: TRBJ1-2; D gene: TRBD1; CDR3 protein: CASSMAQGAVYGYTF; CDR3 DNA: TGTGCCAGTAGTATGGCACAGGGGGCCGTCTATGGCTACACCTTC
clone size: -; V gene: TRBV27; J gene: TRBJ1-3; D gene: -; CDR3 protein: CVSRFGNTIYF; CDR3 DNA: TGTGTCAGCAGGTTCGGAAACACCATATATTTT
clone size: many; V gene: TRBV7-2; J gene: TRBJ1-5; D gene: -; CDR3 protein: CASSLAYSNQPQHF; CDR3 DNA: TGTGCCAGCAGCTTAGCTTATAGCAATCAGCCCCAGCATTTT
clone size: -; V gene: TRBV25-1; J gene: TRBJ1-2; D gene: -; CDR3 protein: CAWSVKRHRFTF; CDR3 DNA: TGTGCCTGGAGTGTGAAGAGACACAGGTTCACCTTC
clone size: few; V gene: TRBV19; J gene: TRBJ1-1; D gene: -; CDR3 protein: CASSILKTTWGTEAFF; CDR3 DNA: TGTGCCAGTAGTATCCTTAAAACCACCTGGGGCACTGAAGCTTTCTTT
clone size: -; V gene: TRBV29-1; J gene: TRBJ1-1; D gene: -; CDR3 protein: CSSYGGANTEAFF; CDR3 DNA: TGCAGCAGTTACGGCGGGGCGAACACTGAAGCTTTCTTT
clone size: many; V gene: TRBV7-2; J gene: TRBJ1-2; D gene: -; CDR3 protein: CASSFSTANYGYTF; CDR3 DNA: TGTGCCAGCAGCTTCTCGACAGCTAACTATGGCTACACCTTC
clone size: -; V gene: TRBV7-9; J gene: TRBJ1-4; D gene: TRBD1; CDR3 protein: CASSSGQGVSEKLFF; CDR3 DNA: TGTGCCAGCAGCTCCGGACAGGGAGTCAGCGAAAAACTGTTTTTT
clone size: -; V gene: TRBV24-1; J gene: TRBJ1-5; D gene: -; CDR3 protein: CATSDRGEGGDQPQHF; CDR3 DNA: TGTGCCACCAGTGATCGCGGGGAGGGGGGCGATCAGCCCCAGCATTTT
clone size: -; V gene: TRBV7-9; J gene: TRBJ2-7; D gene: -; CDR3 protein: CASSARGPSYEQYF; CDR3 DNA: TGTGCCAGCAGCGCACGGGGACCATCCTACGAGCAGTACTTC
clone size: few; V gene: TRBV2; J gene: TRBJ2-7; D gene: -; CDR3 protein: CASSQERVPSYEQYF; CDR3 DNA: TGTGCCAGCAGCCAAGAGCGGGTCCCCTCCTACGAGCAGTACTTC
clone size: -; V gene: TRBV10-2; J gene: TRBJ1-1; D gene: -; CDR3 protein: CVSSEGGSGEAFF; CDR3 DNA: TGCGTCAGCTCAGAGGGAGGATCCGGGGAAGCTTTCTTT
clone size: -; V gene: TRBV29-1; J gene: TRBJ1-5; D gene: -; CDR3 protein: CSGGSGNQPQHF; CDR3 DNA: TGCAGCGGGGGATCCGGCAATCAGCCCCAGCATTTT
clone size: -; V gene: TRBV5-1; J gene: TRBJ2-5; D gene: TRBD2; CDR3 protein: CASSQASGSRGTQYF; CDR3 DNA: TGCGCCAGCAGCCAGGCTAGCGGTTCACGAGGGACCCAGTACTTC
clone size: -; V gene: TRBV10-3; J gene: TRBJ2-7; D gene: TRBD2; CDR3 protein: CASSRVTSGSFYEQYF; CDR3 DNA: TGTGCCAGCAGTCGAGTGACTAGCGGAAGTTTCTACGAGCAGTACTTC
clone size: few; V gene: TRBV7-2; J gene: TRBJ1-1; D gene: -; CDR3 protein: CASSLPSDKYPNTEAFF; CDR3 DNA: TGTGCCAGCAGCTTACCCTCCGACAAATACCCGAACACTGAAGCTTTCTTT
clone size: many; V gene: TRBV7-2; J gene: TRBJ2-7; D gene: -; CDR3 protein: CASTLSGRSYEQYF; CDR3 DNA: TGTGCCAGCACTCTGTCGGGGCGCTCCTACGAGCAGTACTTC
clone size: many; V gene: TRBV7-2; J gene: TRBJ1-2; D gene: -; CDR3 protein: CASSLDGGARGYGYTF; CDR3 DNA: TGTGCCAGCAGCTTAGATGGTGGGGCGCGGGGCTATGGCTACACCTTC
clone size: many; V gene: TRBV29-1; J gene: TRBJ2-5; D gene: -; CDR3 protein: CSVGVTGVQETQYF; CDR3 DNA: TGCAGCGTTGGGGTGACGGGGGTTCAAGAGACCCAGTACTTC
clone size: few; V gene: TRBV2; J gene: TRBJ2-7; D gene: -; CDR3 protein: CASSLSAVYEQYF; CDR3 DNA: TGTGCCAGCAGTTTATCGGCAGTCTACGAGCAGTACTTC
clone size: once; V gene: TRBV29-1; J gene: TRBJ1-1; D gene: -; CDR3 protein: CSVEAQAAGTEAFF; CDR3 DNA: TGCAGCGTTGAAGCTCAGGCAGCGGGGACTGAAGCTTTCTTT
clone size: -; V gene: TRBV6-2/TRBV6-3; J gene: TRBJ2-2; D gene: -; CDR3 protein: CASSYADYTGELFF; CDR3 DNA: TGTGCCAGCAGTTACGCTGATTACACCGGGGAGCTGTTTTTT
clone size: -; V gene: TRBV2; J gene: TRBJ1-2; D gene: TRBD1; CDR3 protein: CASGEDRGLDGYTF; CDR3 DNA: TGTGCCAGCGGTGAGGACAGGGGATTGGATGGCTACACCTTC
clone size: -; V gene: TRBV15; J gene: TRBJ1-2; D gene: -; CDR3 protein: CAWSVQGLYGYTF; CDR3 DNA: TGTGCCTGGAGTGTACAAGGACTCTATGGCTACACCTTC
clone size: many; V gene: TRBV29-1; J gene: TRBJ2-7; D gene: TRBD1; CDR3 protein: CSGDRGEEQYF; CDR3 DNA: TGCAGCGGGGACAGGGGCGAGGAGCAGTACTTC
clone size: -; V gene: TRBV10-3; J gene: TRBJ2-5; D gene: -; CDR3 protein: CAERAGGETQYF; CDR3 DNA: TGTGCCGAGCGGGCGGGCGGGGAGACCCAGTACTTC
clone size: -; V gene: TRBV7-3; J gene: TRBJ1-1; D gene: -; CDR3 protein: CASSSHPNTEAFF; CDR3 DNA: TGTGCCAGCAGCTCACACCCGAACACTGAAGCTTTCTTT
clone size: -; V gene: TRBV11-2; J gene: TRBJ1-6; D gene: TRBD1; CDR3 protein: CASSLSTGTVHNSPLHF; CDR3 DNA: TGTGCCAGCAGCTTGTCCACCGGGACAGTCCATAATTCACCCCTCCACTTT
clone size: few; V gene: TRBV20-1; J gene: TRBJ1-3; D gene: TRBD1; CDR3 protein: CSAPNRDSRNTIYF; CDR3 DNA: TGCAGTGCTCCAAACCGGGACAGCCGAAACACCATATATTTT
clone size: few; V gene: TRBV10-3; J gene: TRBJ2-5; D gene: TRBD2; CDR3 protein: CAISGQTSGGTQETQYF; CDR3 DNA: TGTGCCATCAGTGGCCAGACTAGCGGGGGGACCCAAGAGACCCAGTACTTC
clone size: -; V gene: TRBV7-9; J gene: TRBJ1-3; D gene: TRBD1; CDR3 protein: CASRTGTGGTIYF; CDR3 DNA: TGTGCCAGCAGGACCGGGACAGGGGGCACCATATATTTT
clone size: -; V gene: TRBV10-1; J gene: TRBJ2-3; D gene: -; CDR3 protein: CASSENGDTQYF; CDR3 DNA: TGCGCCAGCAGTGAGAATGGAGATACGCAGTATTTT
clone size: many; V gene: TRBV7-2; J gene: TRBJ2-7; D gene: TRBD1; CDR3 protein: CASSLTRDSPYEQYF; CDR3 DNA: TGTGCCAGCAGCCTCACCCGGGACAGTCCCTACGAGCAGTACTTC
clone size: few; V gene: TRBV4-1; J gene: TRBJ1-2; D gene: -; CDR3 protein: CASSQVQGAQGYTF; CDR3 DNA: TGCGCCAGCAGCCAAGTCCAAGGGGCGCAAGGCTACACCTTC
clone size: -; V gene: TRBV19; J gene: TRBJ1-1; D gene: TRBD1; CDR3 protein: CASSTYRQGATEAFF; CDR3 DNA: TGTGCCAGTAGTACCTACCGACAGGGGGCCACTGAAGCTTTCTTT
clone size: many; V gene: TRBV14; J gene: TRBJ1-6; D gene: -; CDR3 protein: CASSPSGSGKGSPLHF; CDR3 DNA: TGTGCCAGCAGCCCGTCCGGGTCTGGGAAGGGATCACCCCTCCACTTT
clone size: -; V gene: TRBV10-2; J gene: TRBJ2-5; D gene: TRBD2; CDR3 protein: CASSPGTSGLETQYF; CDR3 DNA: TGCGCCAGCAGCCCCGGGACTAGCGGGCTGGAGACCCAGTACTTC
clone size: -; V gene: TRBV7-8; J gene: TRBJ1-2; D gene: TRBD1; CDR3 protein: CASSLAFGGTGSYGYTF; CDR3 DNA: TGTGCCAGCAGCTTAGCGTTTGGGGGGACAGGGTCTTATGGCTACACCTTC
clone size: many; V gene: TRBV7-9; J gene: TRBJ1-4; D gene: TRBD1; CDR3 protein: CASSSDRGEKLFF; CDR3 DNA: TGTGCCAGCAGCTCCGACAGGGGCGAAAAACTGTTTTTT
clone size: many; V gene: TRBV4-1; J gene: TRBJ1-4; D gene: -; CDR3 protein: CASSQDRGPKVDF; CDR3 DNA: TGCGCCAGCAGCCAAGATCGGGGCCCAAAGGTCGATTTT
clone size: few; V gene: TRBV5-1; J gene: TRBJ2-5; D gene: -; CDR3 protein: CASSLSPLQETQYF; CDR3 DNA: TGCGCCAGCAGCTTGTCACCACTCCAAGAGACCCAGTACTTC
clone size: -; V gene: TRBV9; J gene: TRBJ1-4; D gene: -; CDR3 protein: CASSQRTIGEKLFF; CDR3 DNA: TGTGCCAGCAGCCAGAGGACAATCGGGGAAAAACTGTTTTTT
clone size: -; V gene: TRBV2; J gene: TRBJ2-7; D gene: -; CDR3 protein: CASSARQYF; CDR3 DNA: TGTGCCAGCAGCGCGAGACAGTACTTC
clone size: few; V gene: TRBV12-3/TRBV12-4; J gene: TRBJ1-2; D gene: -; CDR3 protein: CASGASREFGYTF; CDR3 DNA: TGTGCCAGCGGCGCGAGCAGGGAGTTTGGCTACACCTTC
clone size: once; V gene: TRBV25-1; J gene: TRBJ2-7; D gene: TRBD1; CDR3 protein: CASRDYSGQGYEQYF; CDR3 DNA: TGTGCCAGCAGAGATTATTCGGGACAGGGATATGAGCAGTACTTC
clone size: many; V gene: TRBV11-2; J gene: TRBJ1-5; D gene: TRBD1; CDR3 protein: CASSRGQGDQPQHF; CDR3 DNA: TGTGCCAGCAGCCGCGGACAGGGCGATCAGCCCCAGCATTTT
clone size: few; V gene: TRBV5-1; J gene: TRBJ2-7; D gene: TRBD2; CDR3 protein: CASSLEGTSAYEQYF; CDR3 DNA: TGCGCCAGCAGCTTGGAAGGGACTAGCGCCTACGAGCAGTACTTC
clone size: -; V gene: TRBV7-9; J gene: TRBJ2-7; D gene: TRBD1; CDR3 protein: CASSSRRDRTAYEQYF; CDR3 DNA: TGTGCCAGCAGCTCGCGGCGGGACAGGACCGCCTACGAGCAGTACTTC
clone size: few; V gene: TRBV7-9; J gene: TRBJ2-5; D gene: TRBD1; CDR3 protein: CASSRRPGQGQETQYF; CDR3 DNA: TGTGCCAGCAGCCGCCGACCGGGACAGGGACAAGAGACCCAGTACTTC
clone size: -; V gene: TRBV2; J gene: TRBJ1-2; D gene: -; CDR3 protein: CASSQGLSSGLLGYTF; CDR3 DNA: TGTGCCAGCAGCCAAGGACTCAGCAGTGGTCTTTTAGGCTACACCTTC
clone size: many; V gene: TRBV9; J gene: TRBJ2-6; D gene: -; CDR3 protein: CASSSRAGANVLTF; CDR3 DNA: TGTGCCAGCAGCTCGAGGGCCGGGGCCAACGTCCTGACTTTC
clone size: many; V gene: TRBV7-2; J gene: TRBJ2-7; D gene: TRBD2; CDR3 protein: CASSAPGLAGHEQYF; CDR3 DNA: TGTGCCAGCAGCGCCCCGGGGCTAGCGGGCCACGAGCAGTACTTC
clone size: once; V gene: TRBV7-8; J gene: TRBJ1-5; D gene: TRBD1; CDR3 protein: CASSYGGRTGNQHF; CDR3 DNA: TGTGCCAGCAGTTACGGGGGGAGGACAGGGAACCAGCATTTT
clone size: few; V gene: TRBV20-1; J gene: TRBJ1-2; D gene: -; CDR3 protein: CSALYPNYGYTF; CDR3 DNA: TGCAGTGCTTTATACCCAAACTATGGCTACACCTTC